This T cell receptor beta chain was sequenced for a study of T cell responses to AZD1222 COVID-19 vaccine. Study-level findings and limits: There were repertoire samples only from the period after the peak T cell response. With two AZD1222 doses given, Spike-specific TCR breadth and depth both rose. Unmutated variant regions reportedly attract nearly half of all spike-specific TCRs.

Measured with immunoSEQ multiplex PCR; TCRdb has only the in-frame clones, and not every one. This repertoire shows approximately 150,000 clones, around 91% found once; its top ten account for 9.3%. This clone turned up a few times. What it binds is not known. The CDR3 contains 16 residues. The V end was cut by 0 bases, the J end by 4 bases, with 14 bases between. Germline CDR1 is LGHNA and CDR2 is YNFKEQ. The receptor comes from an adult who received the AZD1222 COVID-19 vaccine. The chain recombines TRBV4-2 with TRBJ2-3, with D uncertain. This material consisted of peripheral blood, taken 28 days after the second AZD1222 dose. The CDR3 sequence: CASSQDAAHGADTQYF. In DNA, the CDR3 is TGTGCCAGCAGCCAAGACGCAGCCCACGGCGCAGATACGCAGTATTTT.